These T cell receptor beta chains were read from a single sample in a study of blood T cell repertoires in COVID-19. Profiling relied on immunoSEQ multiplex PCR, and the TCRdb table lists in-frame clones only, not all of them. The sample has approximately 130,000 clones; roughly 79% are singletons. The material sequenced was peripheral blood. The receptors originated from a human donor in a cohort sampled during active COVID-19. CDR3s include the opening cysteine and the closing phenylalanine or tryptophan. The order of the fields is clone size, J gene, D gene, V gene, CDR3 protein, CDR3 DNA. The D gene is left open where the match is weak. Some rows have no size entry. The others give once, few or many, or a class for an expanded clone.

>NA|TRBJ2-7|NA|TRBV29-1
CSVEEGAESSYEQYF
TGCAGCGTTGAAGAGGGGGCGGAGAGCTCCTACGAGCAGTACTTC
>NA|TRBJ1-4|NA|TRBV15
CATSRETGLNEKLFF
TGTGCCACCAGCAGAGAGACAGGCCTTAATGAAAAACTGTTTTTT
>NA|TRBJ1-2|NA|TRBV5-1
CASSSFGQSGYGYTF
TGCGCCAGCAGCTCCTTCGGACAGTCCGGGTATGGCTACACCTTC
>NA|TRBJ2-5|NA|TRBV2
CASRVEVWETQYF
TGTGCCAGCAGGGTAGAAGTGTGGGAGACCCAGTACTTC
>NA|TRBJ1-5|TRBD1|TRBV5-6
CASSRLTGLRQPQHF
TGTGCCAGCAGCCGGTTGACAGGGTTGAGGCAGCCCCAGCATTTT
>NA|TRBJ1-1|TRBD1|TRBV2
CASSASPGGRDTEAFF
TGTGCCAGCAGTGCTAGCCCAGGGGGAAGGGACACTGAAGCTTTCTTT
>NA|TRBJ1-1|TRBD1|TRBV5-1
CASSLWTGSMNTEAFF
TGCGCCAGCAGCTTGTGGACAGGGTCCATGAACACTGAAGCTTTCTTT
>NA|TRBJ2-2|NA|TRBV6-1
CASSDLRSTGELFF
TGTGCCAGCAGTGACCTACGGAGCACCGGGGAGCTGTTTTTT
>NA|TRBJ2-7|NA|TRBV3-1/TRBV3-2
CASSPYRELYEQYF
TGTGCCAGCAGCCCCTACCGGGAGCTCTACGAGCAGTACTTC
>NA|TRBJ1-1|TRBD1|TRBV15
CATSRGVNTEAFF
TGTGCCACCTCCAGGGGGGTGAACACTGAAGCTTTCTTT
>NA|TRBJ1-3|NA|TRBV29-1
CSVEKAGFSGNTIYF
TGCAGCGTTGAAAAAGCGGGTTTCTCTGGAAACACCATATATTTT
>few|TRBJ2-5|NA|TRBV5-4
CASSTALQGQETQYF
TGTGCCAGCAGCACGGCCCTCCAGGGCCAAGAGACCCAGTACTTC
>few|TRBJ2-2|TRBD1|TRBV11-3
CASSSQGANTGELFF
TGTGCCAGCAGCTCACAGGGGGCGAACACCGGGGAGCTGTTTTTT
>NA|TRBJ2-3|NA|TRBV3-1/TRBV3-2
CASSQVGLTDTQYF
TGTGCCAGCAGCCAAGTTGGACTCACGGATACGCAGTATTTT
>NA|TRBJ2-3|NA|TRBV7-9
CASSPEVADTQYF
TGTGCCAGCAGCCCCGAGGTGGCAGATACGCAGTATTTT
>NA|TRBJ2-6|NA|TRBV3-1/TRBV3-2
CASSRPGSSGANVLTF
TGTGCCAGCAGCCGTCCGGGTTCCTCTGGGGCCAACGTCCTGACTTTC
>few|TRBJ2-7|TRBD2|TRBV11-2
CASSLDGRREFNYEQYF
TGTGCCAGCAGCTTAGACGGGAGGAGGGAGTTTAACTACGAGCAGTACTTC
>once|TRBJ1-2|NA|TRBV7-9
CASSPIGDFYGYTF
TGTGCCAGCAGCCCAATAGGCGACTTCTATGGCTACACCTTC
>NA|TRBJ1-3|NA|TRBV11-2
CASSTLGGNTIYF
TGTGCCAGCAGCACTCTCGGGGGAAACACCATATATTTT